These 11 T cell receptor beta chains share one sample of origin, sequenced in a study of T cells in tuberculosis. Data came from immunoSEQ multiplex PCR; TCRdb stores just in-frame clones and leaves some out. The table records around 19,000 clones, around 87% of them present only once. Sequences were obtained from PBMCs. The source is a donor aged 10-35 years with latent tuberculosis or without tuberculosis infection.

CDR3 sequence (DNA): TGCGCCAGCAGCTTGGCCGGGTATGGCACAGATACGCAGTATTTT. As protein: CASSLAGYGTDTQYF. The chain carries TRBV5-1 and TRBJ2-3, with unresolved D. The V end was cut by 0 bases, the J end by 1 base, with 9 bases between. The CDR3 covers 15 residues. Germline lookup yields CDR1 SGHRS and CDR2 YFSETQ.

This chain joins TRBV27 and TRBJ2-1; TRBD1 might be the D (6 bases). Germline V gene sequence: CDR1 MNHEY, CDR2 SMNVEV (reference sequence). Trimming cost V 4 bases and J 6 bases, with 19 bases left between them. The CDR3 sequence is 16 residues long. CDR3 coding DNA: TGTGCCAGCAGTTCATTTATGGGCACAGGGCGCAATGAGCAGTTCTTC. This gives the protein CASSSFMGTGRNEQFF.

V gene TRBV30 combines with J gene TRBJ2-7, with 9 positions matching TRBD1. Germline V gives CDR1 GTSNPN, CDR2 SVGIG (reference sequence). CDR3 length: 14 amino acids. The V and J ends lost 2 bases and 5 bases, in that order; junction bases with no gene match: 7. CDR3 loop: CAWSQTGGSNEQYF. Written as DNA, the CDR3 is TGTGCCTGGAGTCAGACAGGGGGTAGCAACGAGCAGTACTTC.

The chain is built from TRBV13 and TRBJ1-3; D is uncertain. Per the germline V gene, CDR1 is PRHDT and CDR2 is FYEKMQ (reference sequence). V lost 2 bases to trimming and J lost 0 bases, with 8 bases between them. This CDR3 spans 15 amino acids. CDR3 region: CASSLRPVSGNTIYF. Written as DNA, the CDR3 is TGTGCCAGCAGCTTACGTCCGGTCTCTGGAAACACCATATATTTT.

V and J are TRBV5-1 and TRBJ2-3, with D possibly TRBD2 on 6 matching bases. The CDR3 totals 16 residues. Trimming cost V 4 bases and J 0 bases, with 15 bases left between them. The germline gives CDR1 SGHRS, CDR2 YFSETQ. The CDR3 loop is CASSPVAGTSTDTQYF. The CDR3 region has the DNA TGCGCCAGCAGCCCGGTGGCAGGGACTAGCACAGATACGCAGTATTTT.

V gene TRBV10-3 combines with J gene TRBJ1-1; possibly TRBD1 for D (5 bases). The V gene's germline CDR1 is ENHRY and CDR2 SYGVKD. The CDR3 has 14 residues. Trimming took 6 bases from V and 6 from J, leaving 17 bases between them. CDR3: CAIRRQSTGPEAFF. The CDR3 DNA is TGTGCCATCAGGCGACAGTCCACCGGGCCTGAAGCTTTCTTT.

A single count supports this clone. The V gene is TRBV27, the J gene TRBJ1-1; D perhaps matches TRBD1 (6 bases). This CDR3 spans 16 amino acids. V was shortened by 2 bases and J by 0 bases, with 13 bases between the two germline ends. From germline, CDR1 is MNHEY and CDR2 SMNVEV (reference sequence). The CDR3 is CASSLIGQSMNTEAFF. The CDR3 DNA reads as TGTGCCAGCAGTTTAATCGGACAGAGCATGAACACTGAAGCTTTCTTT.

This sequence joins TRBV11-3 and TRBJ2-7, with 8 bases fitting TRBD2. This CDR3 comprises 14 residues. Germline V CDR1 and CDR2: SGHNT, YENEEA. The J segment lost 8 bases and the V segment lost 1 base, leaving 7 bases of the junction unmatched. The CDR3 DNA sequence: TGTGCCAGCAGCTTAGGGTCGTCGGGGGGGCAGCAGTACTTC. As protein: CASSLGSSGGQQYF.

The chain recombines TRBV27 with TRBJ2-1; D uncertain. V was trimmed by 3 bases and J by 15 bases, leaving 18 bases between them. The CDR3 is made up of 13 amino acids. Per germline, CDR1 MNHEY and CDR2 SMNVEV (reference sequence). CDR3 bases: TGTGCCAGCAGTTTCACTACTGACCGAGTACCGTTCTTC. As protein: CASSFTTDRVPFF.

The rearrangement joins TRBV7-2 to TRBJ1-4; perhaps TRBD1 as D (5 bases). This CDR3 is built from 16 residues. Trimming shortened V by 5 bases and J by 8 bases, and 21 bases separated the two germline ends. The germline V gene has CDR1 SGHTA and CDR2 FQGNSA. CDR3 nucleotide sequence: TGTGCCAGCAGCCCTACCGTAATAGGGGTTGGGGAAAAACTGTTTTTT. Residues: CASSPTVIGVGEKLFF.

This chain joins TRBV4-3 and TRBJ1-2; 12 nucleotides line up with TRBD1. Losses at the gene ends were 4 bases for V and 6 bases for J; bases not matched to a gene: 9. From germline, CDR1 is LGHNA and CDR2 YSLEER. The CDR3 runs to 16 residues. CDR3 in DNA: TGCGCCAGCAGCCGGAATGGGGACAGGGGGCGGAATGGCTACACCTTC. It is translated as CASSRNGDRGRNGYTF.